This T cell receptor (beta chain) came from a study of blood T cell repertoires in COVID-19. Study-wide context: In each case, the material was cDNA or gDNA derived from T cells, B-cell-depleted T cells, or PBMCs.

The repertoire was sequenced with immunoSEQ multiplex PCR; TCRdb's copy has only in-frame clones and lacks some. Of more than 25,000 clones listed, approximately 85% are singletons. In Seattle, patients joined the study during active infection and were tracked longitudinally. CDR1 and CDR2 (germline): SGHTS, YDEGEE. V lost 3 bases, J lost 4 bases, and 6 bases stayed unmatched. The CDR3 consists of 15 residues. Sequenced: peripheral blood. The V call is TRBV5-8, the J call TRBJ2-2; 7 bases agree with TRBD2. The origin of this receptor is a woman older than 75 with COVID-19, enrolled during active disease. CDR3 sequence (DNA): TGTGCCAGCAGCTCGGAATCGGGGGGCACCGGGGAGCTGTTTTTT. This codes for CASSSESGGTGELFF. The whole variable domain, filled in from reference TRBV5-8 and TRBJ2-2, reads EAGVTQSPTHLIKTRGQQATLRCSPISGHTSVYWYQQALGLGLQFLLWYDEGEERNRGNFPPRFSGRQFPNYSSELNVNALELEDSALYLCASSSESGGTGELFFGEGSRLTVL.